This T cell receptor (beta chain) was captured by sequencing in a study of monozygotic twins with inflammatory bowel disease. Whole-study findings and limits: Clonotype sharing was lower in IBD patients than healthy twins, most markedly with disease activity.

This CDR3 is 12 amino acids long. Germline CDR1 SEHNR, CDR2 FQNEAQ (reference sequence). It was 3,000 to 3,500 ng of total RNA that each TCR library used. The unique tags termed UMIs, each holding a 6-nucleotide sample barcode, were added by means of template switching. TCRdb reprocessed the 5' RACE reads and keeps a single row for each CDR3 protein, giving no DNA. This repertoire includes over 350,000 distinct CDR3 sequences. Notes on this clonotype: Its antigen is not known.

The sample was blood. The gene calls are TRBV7-9 and TRBJ1-1. The sequence was obtained from a human donor with ulcerative colitis or Crohn's disease, or a healthy co-twin of an affected twin (not recorded which). Here the CDR3 reads CASSSIYAEAFF.